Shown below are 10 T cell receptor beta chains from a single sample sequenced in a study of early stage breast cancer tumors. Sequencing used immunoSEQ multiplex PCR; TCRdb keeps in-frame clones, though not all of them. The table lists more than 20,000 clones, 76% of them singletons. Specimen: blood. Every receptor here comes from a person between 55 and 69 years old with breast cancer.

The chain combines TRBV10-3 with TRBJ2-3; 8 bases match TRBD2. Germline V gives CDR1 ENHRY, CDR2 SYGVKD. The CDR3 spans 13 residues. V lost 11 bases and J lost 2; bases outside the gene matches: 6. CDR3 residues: CALKREPTDTQYF. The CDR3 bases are TGTGCCCTCAAGCGGGAGCCCACAGATACGCAGTATTTT.

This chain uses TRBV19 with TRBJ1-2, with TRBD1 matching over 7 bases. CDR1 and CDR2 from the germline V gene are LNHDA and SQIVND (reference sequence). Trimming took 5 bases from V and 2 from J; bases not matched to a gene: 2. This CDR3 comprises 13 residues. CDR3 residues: CASSSTGNYGYTF. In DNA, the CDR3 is TGTGCCAGTAGTTCGACAGGGAACTATGGCTACACCTTC. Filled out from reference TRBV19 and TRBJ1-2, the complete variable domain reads DGGITQSPKYLFRKEGQNVTLSCEQNLNHDAMYWYRQDPGQGLRLIYYSQIVNDFQKGDIAEGYSVSREKKESFPLTVTSAQKNPTAFYLCASSSTGNYGYTFGSGTRLTVV.

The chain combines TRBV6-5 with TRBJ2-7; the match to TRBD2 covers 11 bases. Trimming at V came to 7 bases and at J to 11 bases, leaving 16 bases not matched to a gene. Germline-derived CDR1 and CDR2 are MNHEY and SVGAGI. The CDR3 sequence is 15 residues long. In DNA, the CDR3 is TGTGCCAGCAAGCTCACCGGACTAGCGGGCGATAAAGAGTACTTC. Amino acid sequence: CASKLTGLAGDKEYF.

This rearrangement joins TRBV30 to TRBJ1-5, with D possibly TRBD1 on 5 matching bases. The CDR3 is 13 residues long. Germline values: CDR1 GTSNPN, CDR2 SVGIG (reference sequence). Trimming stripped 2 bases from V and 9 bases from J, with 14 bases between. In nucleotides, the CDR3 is TGTGCCTGGAGTCTGAAGGGGACGAGGCCCCAGCATTTT. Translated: CAWSLKGTRPQHF.

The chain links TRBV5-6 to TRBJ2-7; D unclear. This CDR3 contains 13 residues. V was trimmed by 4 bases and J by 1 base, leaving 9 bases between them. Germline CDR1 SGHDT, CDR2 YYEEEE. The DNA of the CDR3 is TGTGCCAGCAGCAAAATCTGGTCCTACGAGCAGTACTTC. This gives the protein CASSKIWSYEQYF.

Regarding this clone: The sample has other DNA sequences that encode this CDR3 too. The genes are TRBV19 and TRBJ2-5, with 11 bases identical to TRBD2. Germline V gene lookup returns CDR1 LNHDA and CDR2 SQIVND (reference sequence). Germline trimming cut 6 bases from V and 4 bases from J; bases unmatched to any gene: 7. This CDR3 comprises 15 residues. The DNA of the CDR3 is TGTGCCAGTAGCTTAGCGGGGGGGCCTAGAGAGACCCAGTACTTC. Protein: CASSLAGGPRETQYF.

CDR3 coding DNA: TGTGCCAGCAGGGAACCGGACAGGGGGCCCCACGAGCAGTACTTC. It encodes CASREPDRGPHEQYF. The genes are TRBV2 and TRBJ2-7; 11 positions match TRBD1. CDR3 length: 15 amino acids. V lost 6 bases and J lost 5; bases outside the gene matches: 9. Germline assignment: CDR1 SNHLY and CDR2 FYNNEI. The entire variable domain, with the rest obtained from reference TRBV2 and TRBJ2-7, is as follows: EPEVTQTPSHQVTQMGQEVILRCVPISNHLYFYWYRQILGQKVEFLVSFYNNEISEKSEIFDDQFSVERPDGSNFTLKIRSTKLEDSAMYFCASREPDRGPHEQYFGPGTRLTVT.

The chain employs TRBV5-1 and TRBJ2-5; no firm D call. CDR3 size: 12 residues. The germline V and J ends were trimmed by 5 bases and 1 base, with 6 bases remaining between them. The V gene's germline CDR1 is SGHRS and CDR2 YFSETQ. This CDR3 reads CASSASQETQYF. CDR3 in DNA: TGCGCCAGCAGTGCCAGCCAAGAGACCCAGTACTTC. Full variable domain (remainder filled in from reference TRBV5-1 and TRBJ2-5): KAGVTQTPRYLIKTRGQQVTLSCSPISGHRSVSWYQQTPGQGLQFLFEYFSETQRNKGNFPGRFSGRQFSNSRSEMNVSTLELGDSALYLCASSASQETQYFGPGTRLLVL.

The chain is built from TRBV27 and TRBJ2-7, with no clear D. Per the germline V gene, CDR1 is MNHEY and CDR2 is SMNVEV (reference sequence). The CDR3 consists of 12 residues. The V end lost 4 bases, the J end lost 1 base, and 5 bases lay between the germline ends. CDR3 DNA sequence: TGTGCCAGCAGTTCCGGATCCTACGAGCAGTACTTC. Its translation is CASSSGSYEQYF.

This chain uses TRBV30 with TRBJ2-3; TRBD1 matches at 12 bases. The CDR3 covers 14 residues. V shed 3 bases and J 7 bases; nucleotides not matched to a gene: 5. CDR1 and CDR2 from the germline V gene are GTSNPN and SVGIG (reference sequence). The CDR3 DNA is TGTGCCTGGAGCACCGGGACAGGGGGCAATACGCAGTATTTT. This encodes CAWSTGTGGNTQYF.